The next 28 T cell receptor beta chains were all read from a single sample in a study of vaccination and CD4 T cells after COVID-19. Their target antigens are unknown. Specified treatment: roughly ten-day PBMC culture with coronavirus spike peptide pools or control peptides (ViraFEST assay). Sequencing of DNA taken from cultured CD4+ T cells relied on the Oncomine TCR Beta short-read assay. TCRdb redid the calling of the PCR reads with MiXCR, one entry per CDR3 protein. The data contain 16,000 or so distinct CDR3 sequences, around 46% of them seen just once; the ten biggest clones take up less than 8.5%. The sample consisted of CD4+ T cells from blood, cultured in vitro, taken after SARS-CoV-2 vaccination. These receptors came from a human donor who had recovered from COVID-19.

The rearrangement links TRBV19 to TRBJ2-3; possible D gene TRBD2, 5 bases. Per germline, CDR1 LNHDA and CDR2 SQIVND (reference sequence). The CDR3 extends over 14 amino acids. With 7 bases removed from V and 5 bases from J, the gap between germline ends came to 16 bases. CDR3 residues: CASTRTGSGDTQYF. The CDR3 coding sequence is TGTGCCAGTACCCGTACGGGGTCTGGAGATACGCAGTATTTT.

This clonotype was counted a single time. V and J are TRBV5-1 and TRBJ2-5, with a possible D match to TRBD1 (5 bases). CDR1 is SGHRS, CDR2 YFSETQ, per germline. The length of the CDR3 is 14 residues. Trimming took off 4 bases at V and 5 bases at J, with 15 bases between the two ends. CDR3 loop: CASSGAGLGETQYF. The CDR3 DNA reads TGCGCCAGCAGCGGGGCCGGTTTGGGGGAGACCCAGTACTTC.

The chain couples TRBV7-9 to TRBJ2-1, with 12 positions matching TRBD2. Trimming cost V 5 bases and J 7 bases; bases outside gene matches: 6. CDR1 and CDR2 from the germline V gene are SEHNR and FQNEAQ (reference sequence). The CDR3 totals 15 residues. The CDR3 nucleotides read TGTGCCAGCAGCCGACTAGCGGGAGTTATTAATGAGCAGTTCTTC. Its protein is CASSRLAGVINEQFF.

In this sample, this clonotype turned up a few times. This CDR3 reads CSARSQGQGVYGYTF. CDR3 coding DNA: TGCAGCGCACGATCACAGGGACAGGGAGTTTATGGCTACACCTTC. The chain couples TRBV29-1 to TRBJ1-2, with 9 bases aligning to TRBD1. Per the germline V gene, CDR1 is SQVTM and CDR2 is ANQGSEA. CDR3 size: 15 residues. The V segment lost 7 bases and the J segment 5 bases; nucleotides outside the gene matches: 14.

This clonotype showed up just once. This chain links TRBV2 with TRBJ2-2; D might be TRBD2 (5 bases). The V end was cut by 6 bases, the J end by 5 bases, with 16 bases between. CDR1 is SNHLY, CDR2 FYNNEI, per germline. This CDR3 contains 15 residues. In DNA form, the CDR3 reads TGTGCCAGCAGGACGGGGTCTAGCCTAACCGGGGAGCTGTTTTTT. Its translation: CASRTGSSLTGELFF.

The chain employs TRBV27 and TRBJ1-6, with TRBD1 identical over 9 bases. The CDR3 sequence is 13 residues long. Germline loops: CDR1 MNHEY, CDR2 SMNVEV (reference sequence). The ends lost 5 bases at V and 10 bases at J; junction bases unmatched: 3. CDR3 DNA sequence: TGTGCCAGCAGTCGGGACAGGGCGTCACCCCTCCACTTT. Its translation is CASSRDRASPLHF.

The chain uses TRBV28 and TRBJ1-2; D not resolved. Trimming left V 5 bases short and J 5 bases short, with 9 bases between. The germline CDR1 and CDR2 sequences are MDHEN and SYDVKM. This CDR3 has 12 amino acids. CDR3 loop: CASSLSLYGYTF. The CDR3 DNA follows: TGTGCCAGCAGTCTCTCGTTGTATGGCTACACCTTC.

Only a few counts were recorded for this clonotype. The V gene is TRBV20-1, the J gene TRBJ2-5; D is unclear. Looked up from germline, CDR1 is DFQATT and CDR2 is SNEGSKA (reference sequence). The CDR3 has 11 amino acids. Trimming pared 6 bases from V and 2 bases from J, leaving 7 bases between. CDR3 sequence (DNA): TGCAGTGCCGAGATACAAGAGACCCAGTACTTC. Translated: CSAEIQETQYF.

The chain links TRBV20-1 to TRBJ2-7, with 7 bases that match TRBD2. This CDR3 comprises 15 residues. The junction had 11 bases not matched to a gene; V was cut back by 5 bases and J by 1 base. Germline-derived CDR1 and CDR2 are DFQATT and SNEGSKA (reference sequence). The CDR3 DNA follows: TGCAGTGCTGATTCACTAGCGACAACTTCCTACGAGCAGTACTTC. Protein: CSADSLATTSYEQYF.

V and J are TRBV2 and TRBJ2-2; weak D call: TRBD1 (5 bases). Germline V gives CDR1 SNHLY, CDR2 FYNNEI. Trimming removed 6 bases from V and 1 base from J, with 9 bases in between. This CDR3 spans 14 amino acids. The CDR3 reads CASSQGRNTGELFF. For the CDR3, the DNA is TGTGCCAGCAGCCAGGGTCGGAACACCGGGGAGCTGTTTTTT.

CDR3 region: CASSRQGITTDTQYF. The CDR3 DNA reads TGTGCCAGCAGCCGACAGGGGATTACGACAGATACGCAGTATTTT. The chain carries TRBV5-5 and TRBJ2-3, with 8 bases aligning to TRBD1. V was pared by 4 bases and J by 3 bases, with 7 bases of the junction left unmatched. In germline, CDR1 is SGHKS, CDR2 YYEKEE (reference sequence). This CDR3 has 15 amino acids.

This chain links TRBV5-1 with TRBJ2-3; possibly TRBD2 for D (5 bases). CDR3 size: 17 residues. Trimming removed 0 bases from V and 2 bases from J, with 16 bases in between. CDR1 SGHRS and CDR2 YFSETQ come from the germline V gene. The CDR3 is CASSLEDGGRTTDTQYF. The CDR3 DNA reads TGCGCCAGCAGCTTGGAGGACGGCGGGCGAACCACAGATACGCAGTATTTT.

This clonotype was recorded only once. CDR3 sequence: CASSEFSPARRTGEQYF. CDR3 bases: TGTGCCAGCAGTGAATTCAGCCCAGCCCGGAGGACTGGAGAGCAGTACTTC. The chain joins TRBV25-1 to TRBJ2-7; maybe TRBD2 (5 bases). Trimming left V 1 base short and J 7 bases short, with 23 bases between. Germline CDR1 is MGHDK and CDR2 is SYGVNS. This CDR3 is 17 amino acids long.

The CDR3 DNA reads as TGTGCCAGCAGCGTACTAGAGACCGGGGAGCTGTTTTTT. This codes for CASSVLETGELFF. The genes are TRBV7-9 and TRBJ2-2; a weak D match, TRBD2 (5 bases). With 5 bases removed from V and 5 bases from J, the gap between germline ends came to 9 bases. Per germline, CDR1 SEHNR and CDR2 FQNEAQ (reference sequence). CDR3 length: 13 amino acids.

This clonotype is medium-sized (0.01 to 0.1%) in the sample. The chain couples TRBV6-1 to TRBJ1-4; 11 bases line up with TRBD1. The CDR3 loop spans 17 amino acids. The V segment lost 6 bases and the J segment 0 bases; nucleotides outside the gene matches: 6. Per the germline V gene, CDR1 is MNHNS and CDR2 is SASEGT. CDR3 protein: CASRIGQGAATNEKLFF. Written as DNA, the CDR3 is TGTGCCAGCAGAATCGGACAGGGGGCTGCAACTAATGAAAAACTGTTTTTT.

The chain carries TRBV28 and TRBJ2-7, with TRBD2 matching 9 bases. This CDR3 has 17 amino acids. With V trimmed by 2 bases and J by 7 bases, 15 bases remained unmatched. Germline V CDR1 and CDR2: MDHEN, SYDVKM. This CDR3 reads CASSLPGVAGVVGEQYF. The CDR3 region has the DNA TGTGCCAGCAGTTTACCCGGGGTAGCGGGAGTCGTGGGGGAGCAGTACTTC.

This clonotype was detected a few times. This chain uses TRBV7-3 with TRBJ2-3, with 12 bases that match TRBD2. V was clipped by 5 bases and J by 6 bases; unmatched bases: 3. This CDR3 is 14 amino acids long. In germline, CDR1 is SGHTA, CDR2 FQGTGA. The CDR3 region has the DNA TGTGCCAGCAGCCCTACTAGCGGGAGGGATACGCAGTATTTT. This codes for CASSPTSGRDTQYF.

This chain connects TRBV6-5 to TRBJ2-3; no reliable D call. The germline CDR1 and CDR2 sequences are MNHEY and SVGAGI. Trimming shortened V by 0 bases and J by 7 bases, and 8 bases separated the two germline ends. This CDR3 is 13 amino acids long. The CDR3 DNA reads as TGTGCCAGCAGTTACTCGGACCTGAATACGCAGTATTTT. As protein: CASSYSDLNTQYF.

V and J are TRBV20-1 and TRBJ2-3, with D possibly TRBD2 on 5 matching bases. Trimming removed 6 bases from V and 0 bases from J, with 13 bases in between. CDR1 is DFQATT, CDR2 SNEGSKA, per germline (reference sequence). The CDR3 extends over 14 amino acids. CDR3 DNA sequence: TGCAGTGCCATCAGCGGAGCTAGCACAGATACGCAGTATTTT. Translated: CSAISGASTDTQYF.

By its share, this clonotype is medium-sized. The chain uses TRBV6-2 or TRBV6-3 and TRBJ2-5; tentative D call: TRBD2 (5 bases). Germline loops: CDR1 MNHEY, CDR2 SVGEGT. This CDR3 is 14 amino acids long. Between the trimmed V and J ends, which lost 6 bases and 5 bases, there was a span of 16 bases. The DNA for the CDR3 is TGTGCCAGCAGCCGTGCACCGGAGGTGGAGACCCAGTACTTC. Translation gives CASSRAPEVETQYF.

The chain carries TRBV2 and TRBJ1-2; D gene unclear. This CDR3 is 13 amino acids long. Germline loops: CDR1 SNHLY, CDR2 FYNNEI. Trimming stripped 8 bases from V and 6 bases from J, with 16 bases between. CDR3 sequence (DNA): TGTGCCAGCGGGTCCCTCACCTTGAATGGCTACACCTTC. It encodes CASGSLTLNGYTF. Full variable domain (missing parts from reference TRBV2 and TRBJ1-2): EPEVTQTPSHQVTQMGQEVILRCVPISNHLYFYWYRQILGQKVEFLVSFYNNEISEKSEIFDDQFSVERPDGSNFTLKIRSTKLEDSAMYFCASGSLTLNGYTFGSGTRLTVV.

This clonotype is termed medium-sized (0.01 to 0.1%). This chain uses TRBV2 with TRBJ1-3; no clear D gene. The length of the CDR3 is 10 residues. Germline V gene data show CDR1 as SNHLY and CDR2 as FYNNEI. CDR3 nucleotides: TGTGCGAGCCGGGGAAACACCATATATTTT. Translated, it gives CASRGNTIYF.

This clonotype was counted only a few times. The rearrangement joins TRBV6-1 to TRBJ2-5; D may be TRBD2 (6 bases). V lost 6 bases to trimming and J lost 4 bases, with 15 bases between them. Germline CDR1 MNHNS, CDR2 SASEGT. This CDR3 is 14 amino acids long. CDR3 nucleotides: TGTGCCAGCAGGGGGTATCTAGCGTCAGAGACCCAGTACTTC. Residues: CASRGYLASETQYF.

This clonotype was found a few times. CDR3 in DNA: TGTGCCAGCAGCTTAGGGACCGCGACCGGGGAGCTGTTTTTT. Its protein product is CASSLGTATGELFF. The chain recombines TRBV7-9 with TRBJ2-2; no reliable D call. The germline V gene has CDR1 SEHNR and CDR2 FQNEAQ (reference sequence). Trimming cost V 1 base and J 5 bases, with 8 bases left between them. This CDR3 has 14 residues.

By sample share, this clonotype is medium-sized (0.01 to 0.1%). This sequence joins TRBV7-9 and TRBJ1-4; 9 bases fit TRBD1. Trimming cost V 4 bases and J 8 bases; bases outside gene matches: 8. CDR1 and CDR2 from the germline V gene are SEHNR and FQNEAQ (reference sequence). The CDR3 extends over 15 amino acids. The CDR3 is CASSSQGALGEKLFF. The CDR3 DNA reads TGTGCCAGCAGCTCACAGGGGGCCTTAGGAGAAAAACTGTTTTTT.

The chain joins TRBV7-9 to TRBJ2-3, with D tentatively TRBD2 (5 bases). CDR3 size: 14 residues. V was pared by 1 base and J by 9 bases, with 14 bases between. In germline, CDR1 is SEHNR, CDR2 FQNEAQ (reference sequence). CDR3 protein: CASSLEGAVGTQYF. The CDR3 bases are TGTGCCAGCAGCTTAGAGGGAGCCGTAGGGACGCAGTATTTT. The full variable domain, with the rest looked up from reference TRBV7-9 and TRBJ2-3, is DTGVSQNPRHKITKRGQNVTFRCDPISEHNRLYWYRQTLGQGPEFLTYFQNEAQLEKSRLLSDRFSAERPKGSFSTLEIQRTEQGDSAMYLCASSLEGAVGTQYFGPGTRLTVL.

The V call is TRBV15, the J call TRBJ2-7; 8 bases are shared with TRBD2. The CDR3 has 15 residues. With V trimmed by 0 bases and J by 3 bases, 4 bases remained unmatched. The germline V gene encodes CDR1 LNHNV and CDR2 YYDKDF (reference sequence). CDR3 sequence reads: CATSRDRGGHYEQYF. Here the CDR3 DNA reads TGTGCCACCAGCAGAGATCGCGGGGGGCACTACGAGCAGTACTTC.

The V and J genes are TRBV7-6 and TRBJ2-1; D perhaps matches TRBD2 (6 bases). Trimming took 10 bases from V and 3 from J, leaving 7 bases between them. CDR3 length equals 11 residues. Germline V lookup: CDR1 SGHVS, CDR2 FNYEAQ. CDR3 sequence (DNA): TGTGCCACGGGGGACTACAATGAGCAGTTCTTC. This sequence encodes CATGDYNEQFF.